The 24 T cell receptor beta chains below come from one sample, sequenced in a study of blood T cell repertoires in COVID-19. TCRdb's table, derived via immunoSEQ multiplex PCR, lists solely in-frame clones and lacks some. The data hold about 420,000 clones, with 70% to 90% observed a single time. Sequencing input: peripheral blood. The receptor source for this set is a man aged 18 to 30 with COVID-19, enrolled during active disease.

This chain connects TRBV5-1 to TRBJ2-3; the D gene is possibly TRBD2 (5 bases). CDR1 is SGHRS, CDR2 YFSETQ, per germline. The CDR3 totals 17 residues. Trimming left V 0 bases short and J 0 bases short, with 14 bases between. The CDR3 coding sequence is TGCGCCAGCAGCTTGGCCTGGCGGGCTCCTAGCACAGATACGCAGTATTTT. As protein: CASSLAWRAPSTDTQYF.

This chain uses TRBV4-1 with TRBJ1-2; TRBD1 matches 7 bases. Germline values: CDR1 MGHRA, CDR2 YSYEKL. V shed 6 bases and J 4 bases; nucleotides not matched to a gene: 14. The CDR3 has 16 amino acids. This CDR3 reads CASSLRQGQGIYGYTF. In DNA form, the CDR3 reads TGCGCCAGCAGTCTCCGACAGGGACAAGGGATCTATGGCTACACCTTC.

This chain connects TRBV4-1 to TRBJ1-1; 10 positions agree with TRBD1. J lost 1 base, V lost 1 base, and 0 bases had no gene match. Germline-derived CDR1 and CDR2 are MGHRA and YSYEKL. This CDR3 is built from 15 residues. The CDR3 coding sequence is TGCGCCAGCAGCCAAGGACAGGGGGCGAACACTGAAGCTTTCTTT. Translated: CASSQGQGANTEAFF.

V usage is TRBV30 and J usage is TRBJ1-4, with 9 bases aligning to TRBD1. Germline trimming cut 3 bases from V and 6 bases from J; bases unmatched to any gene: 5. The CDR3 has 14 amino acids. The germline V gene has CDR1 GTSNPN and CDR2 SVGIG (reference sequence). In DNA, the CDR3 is TGTGCCTGGAGAAGGACAGGGGAGTATGAAAAACTGTTTTTT. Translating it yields CAWRRTGEYEKLFF.

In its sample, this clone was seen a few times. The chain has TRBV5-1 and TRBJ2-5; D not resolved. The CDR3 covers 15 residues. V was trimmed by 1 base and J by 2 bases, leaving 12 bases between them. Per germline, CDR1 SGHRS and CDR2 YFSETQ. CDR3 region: CASSLWAGDQETQYF. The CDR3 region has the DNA TGCGCCAGCAGCTTGTGGGCAGGCGATCAAGAGACCCAGTACTTC. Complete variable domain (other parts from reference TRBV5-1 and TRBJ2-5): KAGVTQTPRYLIKTRGQQVTLSCSPISGHRSVSWYQQTPGQGLQFLFEYFSETQRNKGNFPGRFSGRQFSNSRSEMNVSTLELGDSALYLCASSLWAGDQETQYFGPGTRLLVL.

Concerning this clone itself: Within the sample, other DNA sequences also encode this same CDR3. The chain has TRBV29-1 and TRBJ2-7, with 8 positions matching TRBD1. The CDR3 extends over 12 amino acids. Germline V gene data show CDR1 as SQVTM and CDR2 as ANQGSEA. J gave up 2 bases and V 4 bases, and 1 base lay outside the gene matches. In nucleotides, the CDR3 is TGCAGCGTTGGGACAGGGACCTACGAGCAGTACTTC. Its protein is CSVGTGTYEQYF.

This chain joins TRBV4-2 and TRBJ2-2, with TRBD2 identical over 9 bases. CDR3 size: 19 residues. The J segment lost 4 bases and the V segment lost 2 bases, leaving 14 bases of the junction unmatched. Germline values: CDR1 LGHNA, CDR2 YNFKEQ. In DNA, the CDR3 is TGTGCCAGCAGCCAACCCGGGGGGGTAGCGGGAGCTGGCACCGGGGAGCTGTTTTTT. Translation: CASSQPGGVAGAGTGELFF.

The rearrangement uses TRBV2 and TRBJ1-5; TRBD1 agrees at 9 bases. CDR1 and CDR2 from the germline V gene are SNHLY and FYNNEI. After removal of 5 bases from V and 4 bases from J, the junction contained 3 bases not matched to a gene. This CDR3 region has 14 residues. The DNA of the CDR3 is TGTGCCAGCAGTTGGACAGGGGATAATCAGCCCCAGCATTTT. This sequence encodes CASSWTGDNQPQHF.

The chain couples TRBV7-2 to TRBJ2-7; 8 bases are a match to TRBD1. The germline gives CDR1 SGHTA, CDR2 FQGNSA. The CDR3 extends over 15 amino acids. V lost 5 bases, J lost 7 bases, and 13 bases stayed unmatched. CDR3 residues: CASSLRAGGLREQYF. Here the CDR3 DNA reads TGTGCCAGCAGCCTTAGGGCAGGGGGCCTGAGGGAGCAGTACTTC.

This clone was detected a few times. This chain's CDR3 is CASSFFRTSAGEQFF. The CDR3 DNA follows: TGTGCCAGCAGCTTTTTTCGGACTAGCGCGGGTGAGCAGTTCTTC. This chain links TRBV11-3 with TRBJ2-1, with 9 bases that match TRBD2. V was pared by 3 bases and J by 9 bases, with 9 bases of the junction left unmatched. The CDR3 runs to 15 residues. The germline V gene encodes CDR1 SGHNT and CDR2 YENEEA.

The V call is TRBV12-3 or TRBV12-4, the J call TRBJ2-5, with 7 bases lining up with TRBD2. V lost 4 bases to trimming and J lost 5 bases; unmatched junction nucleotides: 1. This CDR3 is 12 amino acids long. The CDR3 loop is CASSYGGETQYF. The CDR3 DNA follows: TGTGCCAGCAGTTACGGGGGGGAGACCCAGTACTTC.

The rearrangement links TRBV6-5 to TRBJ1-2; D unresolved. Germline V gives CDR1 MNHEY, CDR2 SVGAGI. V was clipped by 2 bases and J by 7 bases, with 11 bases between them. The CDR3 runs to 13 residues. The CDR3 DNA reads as TGTGCCAGCAGTTACGGTAGAGGGCTTGGCTACACCTTC. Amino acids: CASSYGRGLGYTF.

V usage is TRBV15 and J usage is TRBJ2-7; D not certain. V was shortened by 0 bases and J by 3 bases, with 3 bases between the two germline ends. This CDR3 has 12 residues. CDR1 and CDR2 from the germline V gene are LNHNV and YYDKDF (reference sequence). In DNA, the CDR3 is TGTGCCACCAGCAGAGATCGCTACGAGCAGTACTTC. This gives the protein CATSRDRYEQYF.

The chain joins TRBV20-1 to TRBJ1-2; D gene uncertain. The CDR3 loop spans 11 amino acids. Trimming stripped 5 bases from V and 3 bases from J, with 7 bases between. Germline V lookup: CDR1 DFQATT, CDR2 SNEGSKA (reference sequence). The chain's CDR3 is CSAPGDYGYTF. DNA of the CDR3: TGCAGTGCTCCGGGAGACTATGGCTACACCTTC.

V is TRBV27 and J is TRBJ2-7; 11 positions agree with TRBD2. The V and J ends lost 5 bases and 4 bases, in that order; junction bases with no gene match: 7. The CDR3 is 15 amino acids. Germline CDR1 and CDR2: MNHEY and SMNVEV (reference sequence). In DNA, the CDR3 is TGTGCCAGCAGTCCAGGGACTAGCGGAGTTTACGAGCAGTACTTC. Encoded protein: CASSPGTSGVYEQYF.

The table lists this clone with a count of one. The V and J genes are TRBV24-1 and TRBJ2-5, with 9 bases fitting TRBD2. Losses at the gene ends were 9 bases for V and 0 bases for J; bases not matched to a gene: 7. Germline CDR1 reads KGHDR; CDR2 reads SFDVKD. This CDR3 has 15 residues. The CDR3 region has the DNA TGTGCCACCCGAGGGGCTAGCGGGAACCAAGAGACCCAGTACTTC. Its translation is CATRGASGNQETQYF.

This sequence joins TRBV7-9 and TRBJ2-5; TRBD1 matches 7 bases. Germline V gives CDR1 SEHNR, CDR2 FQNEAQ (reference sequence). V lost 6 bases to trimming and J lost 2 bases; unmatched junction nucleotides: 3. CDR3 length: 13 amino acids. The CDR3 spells CASRQGQQETQYF. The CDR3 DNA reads TGTGCCAGCAGACAGGGACAGCAAGAGACCCAGTACTTC.

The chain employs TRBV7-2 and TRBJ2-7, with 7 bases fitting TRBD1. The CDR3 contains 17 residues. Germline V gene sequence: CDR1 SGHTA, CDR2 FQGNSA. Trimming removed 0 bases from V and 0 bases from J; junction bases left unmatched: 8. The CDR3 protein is CASSLAVGQAISYEQYF. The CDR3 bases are TGTGCCAGCAGCTTAGCCGTTGGACAGGCCATCTCCTACGAGCAGTACTTC.

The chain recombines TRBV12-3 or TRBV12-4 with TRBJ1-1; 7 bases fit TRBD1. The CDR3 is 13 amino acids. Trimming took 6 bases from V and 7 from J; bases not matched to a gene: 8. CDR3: CASRVQGRSEAFF. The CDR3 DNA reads TGTGCCAGCAGAGTACAGGGGAGAAGTGAAGCTTTCTTT.

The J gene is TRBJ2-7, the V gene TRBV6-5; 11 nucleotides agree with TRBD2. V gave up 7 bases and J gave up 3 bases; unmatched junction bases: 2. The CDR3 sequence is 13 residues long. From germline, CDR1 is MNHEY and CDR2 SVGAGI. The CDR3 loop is CASTTSGGYEQYF. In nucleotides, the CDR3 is TGTGCCAGCACTACTAGCGGGGGCTACGAGCAGTACTTC.

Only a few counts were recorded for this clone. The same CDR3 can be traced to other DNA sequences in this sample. The CDR3 sequence: CASSLAGGGSYEQYF. CDR3 sequence (DNA): TGTGCCAGCAGCTTAGCGGGAGGTGGCTCCTACGAGCAGTACTTC. The chain has TRBV5-4 and TRBJ2-7, with 9 positions matching TRBD2. This CDR3 region has 15 residues. V lost 2 bases, J lost 0 bases, and 3 bases stayed unmatched. Germline values: CDR1 SGHNT, CDR2 YYREEE (reference sequence).

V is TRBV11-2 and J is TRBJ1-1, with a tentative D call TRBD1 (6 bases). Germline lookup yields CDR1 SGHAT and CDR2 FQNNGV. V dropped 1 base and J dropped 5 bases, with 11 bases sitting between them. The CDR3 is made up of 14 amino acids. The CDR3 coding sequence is TGTGCCAGCAGCTTAGGCGTCAGGGGTACTGAAGCTTTCTTT. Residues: CASSLGVRGTEAFF.

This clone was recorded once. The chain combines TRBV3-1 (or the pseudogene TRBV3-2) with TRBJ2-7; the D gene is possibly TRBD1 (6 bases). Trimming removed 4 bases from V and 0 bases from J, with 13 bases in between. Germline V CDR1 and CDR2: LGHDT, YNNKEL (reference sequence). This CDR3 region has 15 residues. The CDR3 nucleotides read TGTGCCAGCAGCCCAGGGGAAGCGAGCTCCTACGAGCAGTACTTC. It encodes CASSPGEASSYEQYF.

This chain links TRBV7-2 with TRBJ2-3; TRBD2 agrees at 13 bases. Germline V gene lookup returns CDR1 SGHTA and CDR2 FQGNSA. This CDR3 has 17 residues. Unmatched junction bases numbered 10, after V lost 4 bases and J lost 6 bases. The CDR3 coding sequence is TGTGCCAGCAGCTGGGTACCGGGACTAGCGGGATCCGATACGCAGTATTTT. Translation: CASSWVPGLAGSDTQYF.